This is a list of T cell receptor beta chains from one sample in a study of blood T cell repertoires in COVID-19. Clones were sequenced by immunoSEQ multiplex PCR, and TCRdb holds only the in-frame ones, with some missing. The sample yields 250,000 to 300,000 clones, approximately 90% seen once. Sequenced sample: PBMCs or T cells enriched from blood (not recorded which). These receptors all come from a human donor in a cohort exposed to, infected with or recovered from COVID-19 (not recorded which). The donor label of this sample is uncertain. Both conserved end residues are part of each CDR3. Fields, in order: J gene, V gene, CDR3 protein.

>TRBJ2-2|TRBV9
CASSPREGIGELFF
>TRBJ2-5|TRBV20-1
CSASGQYEETQYF
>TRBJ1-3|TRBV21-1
CASSKGSGASGNTIYF
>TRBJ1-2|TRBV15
CATTGTGMKANYGYTF
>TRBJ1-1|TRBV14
CASKGPAGPAFF
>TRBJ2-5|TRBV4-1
CASSPSGTSRSETQYF
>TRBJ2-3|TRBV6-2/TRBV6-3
CASSYQGTRTDTQYF
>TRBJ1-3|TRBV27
CASSLDGGAGNTIYF
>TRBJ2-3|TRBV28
CASSLLPPVWGLGTDTQYF
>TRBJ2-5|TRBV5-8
CASSLAGTGGEETQYF